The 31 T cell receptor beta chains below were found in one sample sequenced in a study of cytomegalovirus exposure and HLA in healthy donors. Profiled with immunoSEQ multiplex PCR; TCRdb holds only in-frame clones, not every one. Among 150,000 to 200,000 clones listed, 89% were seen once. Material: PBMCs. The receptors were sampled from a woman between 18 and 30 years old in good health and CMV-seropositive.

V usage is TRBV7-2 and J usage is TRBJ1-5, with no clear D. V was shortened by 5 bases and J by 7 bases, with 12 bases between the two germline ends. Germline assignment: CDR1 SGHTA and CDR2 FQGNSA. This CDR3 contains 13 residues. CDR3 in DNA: TGTGCCAGCAGCCTGGGAGCACGGCAGCCCCAGCATTTT. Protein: CASSLGARQPQHF.

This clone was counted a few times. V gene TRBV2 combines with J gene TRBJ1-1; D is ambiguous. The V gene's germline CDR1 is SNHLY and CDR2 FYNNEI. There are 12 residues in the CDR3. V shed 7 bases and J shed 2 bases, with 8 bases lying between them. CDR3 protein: CASKEGNTEAFF. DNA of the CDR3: TGTGCCAGCAAGGAGGGAAACACTGAAGCTTTCTTT.

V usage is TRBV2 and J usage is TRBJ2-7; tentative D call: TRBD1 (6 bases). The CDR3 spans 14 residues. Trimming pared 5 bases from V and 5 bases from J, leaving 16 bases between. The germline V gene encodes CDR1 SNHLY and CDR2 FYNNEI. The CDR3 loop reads CASSPLTGHHEQYF. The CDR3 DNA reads TGTGCCAGCAGTCCGTTGACAGGTCACCACGAGCAGTACTTC.

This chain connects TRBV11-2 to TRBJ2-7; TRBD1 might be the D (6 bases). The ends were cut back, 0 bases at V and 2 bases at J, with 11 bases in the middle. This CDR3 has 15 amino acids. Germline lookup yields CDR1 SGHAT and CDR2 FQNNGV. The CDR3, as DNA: TGTGCCAGCAGCTTAGATGGGGACACTACCTACGAGCAGTACTTC. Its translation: CASSLDGDTTYEQYF.

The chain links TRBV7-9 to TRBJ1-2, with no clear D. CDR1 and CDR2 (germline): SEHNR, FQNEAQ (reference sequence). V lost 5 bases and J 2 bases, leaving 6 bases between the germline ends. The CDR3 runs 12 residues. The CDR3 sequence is CASSDNNYGYTF. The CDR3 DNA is TGTGCCAGCAGCGACAACAACTATGGCTACACCTTC.

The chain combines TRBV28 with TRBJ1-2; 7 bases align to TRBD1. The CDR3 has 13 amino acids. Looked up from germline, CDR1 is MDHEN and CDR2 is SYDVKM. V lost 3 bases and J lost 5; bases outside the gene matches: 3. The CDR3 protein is CASSFQGGYGYTF. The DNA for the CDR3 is TGTGCCAGCAGTTTCCAGGGGGGATATGGCTACACCTTC.

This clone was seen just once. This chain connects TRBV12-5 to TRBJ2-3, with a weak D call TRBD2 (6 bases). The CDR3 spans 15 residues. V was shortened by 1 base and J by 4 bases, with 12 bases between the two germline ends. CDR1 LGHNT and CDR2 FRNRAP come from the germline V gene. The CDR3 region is CASGLGLVGPDTQYF. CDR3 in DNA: TGTGCTAGTGGTTTGGGACTAGTTGGCCCAGATACGCAGTATTTT.

The CDR3 spells CASSLGGDPMYNEQFF. Written as DNA, the CDR3 is TGTGCCAGCAGCTTAGGAGGTGACCCCATGTACAATGAGCAGTTCTTC. The rearrangement links TRBV7-8 to TRBJ2-1; D unclear. This CDR3 has 16 residues. V dropped 1 base and J dropped 4 bases, with 14 bases sitting between them. The germline CDR1 and CDR2 sequences are SGHVS and FQNEAQ.

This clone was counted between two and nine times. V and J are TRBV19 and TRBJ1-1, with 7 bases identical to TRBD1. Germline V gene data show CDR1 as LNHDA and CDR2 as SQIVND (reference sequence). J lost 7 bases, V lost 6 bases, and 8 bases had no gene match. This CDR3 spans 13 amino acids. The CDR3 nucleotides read TGTGCCAGTAGCGATCAGGGGGTCGTTGAAGCTTTCTTT. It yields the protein CASSDQGVVEAFF.

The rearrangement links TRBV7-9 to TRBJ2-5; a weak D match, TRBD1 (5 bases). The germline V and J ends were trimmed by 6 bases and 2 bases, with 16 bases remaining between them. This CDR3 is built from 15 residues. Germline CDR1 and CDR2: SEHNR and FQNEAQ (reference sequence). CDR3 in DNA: TGTGCCAGCAGACTGAGTGGGGCGGATCAAGAGACCCAGTACTTC. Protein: CASRLSGADQETQYF.

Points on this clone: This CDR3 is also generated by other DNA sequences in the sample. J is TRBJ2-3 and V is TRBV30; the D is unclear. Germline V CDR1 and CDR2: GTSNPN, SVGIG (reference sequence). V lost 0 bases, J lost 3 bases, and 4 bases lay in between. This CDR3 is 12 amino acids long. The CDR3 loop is CAWSVSTDTQYF. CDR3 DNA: TGTGCCTGGAGTGTTTCGACAGATACGCAGTATTTT.

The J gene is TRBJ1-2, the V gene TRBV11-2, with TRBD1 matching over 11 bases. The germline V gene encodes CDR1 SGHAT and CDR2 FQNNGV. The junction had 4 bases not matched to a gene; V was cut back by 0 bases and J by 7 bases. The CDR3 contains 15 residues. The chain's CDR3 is CASSLEDRGLLGYTF. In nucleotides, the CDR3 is TGTGCCAGCAGCTTAGAGGACAGGGGGCTTCTTGGCTACACCTTC.

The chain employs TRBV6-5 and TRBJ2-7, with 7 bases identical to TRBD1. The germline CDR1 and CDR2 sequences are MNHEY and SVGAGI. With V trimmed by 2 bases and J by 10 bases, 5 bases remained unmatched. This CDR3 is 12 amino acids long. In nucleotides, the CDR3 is TGTGCCAGCAGTTACCCCGGACAGGCTCAGTACTTC. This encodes CASSYPGQAQYF.

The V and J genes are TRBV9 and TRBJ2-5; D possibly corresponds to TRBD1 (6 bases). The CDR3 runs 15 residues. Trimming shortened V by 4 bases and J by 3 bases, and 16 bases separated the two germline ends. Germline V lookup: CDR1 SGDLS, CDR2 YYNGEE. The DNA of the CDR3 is TGTGCCAGCAGCCAGTCCGGGACAATTAAAGAGACCCAGTACTTC. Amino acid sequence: CASSQSGTIKETQYF.

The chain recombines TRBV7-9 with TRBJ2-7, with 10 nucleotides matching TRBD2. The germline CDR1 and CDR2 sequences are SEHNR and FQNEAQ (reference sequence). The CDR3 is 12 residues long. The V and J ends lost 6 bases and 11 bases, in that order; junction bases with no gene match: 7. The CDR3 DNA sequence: TGTGCCAGCAGTTTCGGGACTAGCGCTAAGTACTTC. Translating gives CASSFGTSAKYF.

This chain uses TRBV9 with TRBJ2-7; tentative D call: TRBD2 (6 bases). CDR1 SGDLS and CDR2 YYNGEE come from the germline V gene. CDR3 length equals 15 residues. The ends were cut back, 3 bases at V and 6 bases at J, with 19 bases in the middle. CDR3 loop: CASSATGLRTSEQYF. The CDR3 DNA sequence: TGTGCCAGCAGCGCGACGGGACTGAGGACTTCCGAGCAGTACTTC. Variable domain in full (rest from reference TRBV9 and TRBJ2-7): DSGVTQTPKHLITATGQRVTLRCSPRSGDLSVYWYQQSLDQGLQFLIQYYNGEERAKGNILERFSAQQFPDLHSELNLSSLELGDSALYFCASSATGLRTSEQYFGPGTRLTVT.

This CDR3 is CASSLEPGVFQYF. CDR3 sequence (DNA): TGTGCCAGCAGCTTAGAGCCGGGGGTTTTCCAGTACTTC. V and J are TRBV7-9 and TRBJ2-5; a weak D match, TRBD2 (6 bases). This CDR3 contains 13 residues. Trimming pared 1 base from V and 10 bases from J, leaving 13 bases between. The V gene's germline CDR1 is SEHNR and CDR2 FQNEAQ (reference sequence).

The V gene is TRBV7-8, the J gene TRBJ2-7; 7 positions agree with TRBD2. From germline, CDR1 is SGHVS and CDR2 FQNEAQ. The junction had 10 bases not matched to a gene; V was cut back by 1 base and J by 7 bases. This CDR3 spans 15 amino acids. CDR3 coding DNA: TGTGCCAGCAGCTTAGAGACACGGGTGGGGGGGGAGCAGTACTTC. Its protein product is CASSLETRVGGEQYF.

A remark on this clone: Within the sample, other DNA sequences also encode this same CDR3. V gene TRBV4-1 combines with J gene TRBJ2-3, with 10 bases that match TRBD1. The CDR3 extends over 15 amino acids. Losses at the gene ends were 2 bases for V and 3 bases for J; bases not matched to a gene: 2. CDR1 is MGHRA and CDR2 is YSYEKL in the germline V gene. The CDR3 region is CASSQPGQGTDTQYF. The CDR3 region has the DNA TGCGCCAGCAGCCAACCGGGACAGGGGACAGATACGCAGTATTTT.

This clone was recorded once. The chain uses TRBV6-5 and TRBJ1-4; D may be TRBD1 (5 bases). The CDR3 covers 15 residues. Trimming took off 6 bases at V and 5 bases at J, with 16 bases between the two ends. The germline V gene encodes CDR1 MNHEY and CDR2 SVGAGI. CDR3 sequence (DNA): TGTGCCAGCAGCCGCCTGGGGGGTGGGAATGAAAAACTGTTTTTT. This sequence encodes CASSRLGGGNEKLFF.

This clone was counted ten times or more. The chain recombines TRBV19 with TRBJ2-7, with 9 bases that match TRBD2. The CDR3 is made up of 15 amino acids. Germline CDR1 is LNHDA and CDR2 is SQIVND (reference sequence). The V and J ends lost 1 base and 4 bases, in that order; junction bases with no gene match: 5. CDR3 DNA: TGTGCCAGTAGTATAGGAAGCGGGAGGAGTTACGAGCAGTACTTC. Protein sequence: CASSIGSGRSYEQYF.

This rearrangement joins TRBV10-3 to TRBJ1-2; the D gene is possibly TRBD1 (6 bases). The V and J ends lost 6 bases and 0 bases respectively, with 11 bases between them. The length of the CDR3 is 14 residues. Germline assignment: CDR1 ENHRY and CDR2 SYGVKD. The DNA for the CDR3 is TGTGCCATCAGGGAGGACAGAGCTAACTATGGCTACACCTTC. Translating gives CAIREDRANYGYTF.

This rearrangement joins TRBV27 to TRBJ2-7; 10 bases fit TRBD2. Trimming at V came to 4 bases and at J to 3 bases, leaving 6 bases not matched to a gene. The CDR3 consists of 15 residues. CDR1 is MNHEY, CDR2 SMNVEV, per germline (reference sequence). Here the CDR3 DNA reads TGTGCCAGCAGTTCGGGGACTAGCGCACTCTACGAGCAGTACTTC. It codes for CASSSGTSALYEQYF.

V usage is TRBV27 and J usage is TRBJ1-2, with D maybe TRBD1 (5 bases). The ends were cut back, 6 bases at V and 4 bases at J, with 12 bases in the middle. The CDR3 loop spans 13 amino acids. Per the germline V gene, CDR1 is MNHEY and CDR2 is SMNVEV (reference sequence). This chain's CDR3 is CASSRVPGYGYTF. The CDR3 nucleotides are TGTGCCAGCAGCAGGGTGCCAGGCTATGGCTACACCTTC.

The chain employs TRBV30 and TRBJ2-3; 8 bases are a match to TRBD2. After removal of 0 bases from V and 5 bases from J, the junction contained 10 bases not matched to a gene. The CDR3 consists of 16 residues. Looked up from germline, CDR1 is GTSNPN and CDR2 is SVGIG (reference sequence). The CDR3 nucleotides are TGTGCCTGGAGTGTATCGGGAAGCGGGAGATTAGATACGCAGTATTTT. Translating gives CAWSVSGSGRLDTQYF.

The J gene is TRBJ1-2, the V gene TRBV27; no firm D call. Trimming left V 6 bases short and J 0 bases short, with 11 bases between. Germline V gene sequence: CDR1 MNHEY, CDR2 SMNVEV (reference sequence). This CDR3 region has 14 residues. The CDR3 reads CASRSYGANYGYTF. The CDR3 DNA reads TGTGCCAGCAGGAGTTACGGAGCTAACTATGGCTACACCTTC.

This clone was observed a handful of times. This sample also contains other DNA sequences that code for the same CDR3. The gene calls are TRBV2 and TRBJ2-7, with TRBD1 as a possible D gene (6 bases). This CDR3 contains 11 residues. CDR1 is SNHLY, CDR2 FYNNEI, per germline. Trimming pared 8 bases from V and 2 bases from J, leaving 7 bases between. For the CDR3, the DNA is TGTGCCAGCCGGACAGCCTACGAGCAGTACTTC. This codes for CASRTAYEQYF.

The CDR3 nucleotides read TGTGCCAGCAGCGGGACAGGGAATGAAAAACTGTTTTTT. This sequence encodes CASSGTGNEKLFF. The chain joins TRBV28 to TRBJ1-4; TRBD1 matches at 9 bases. Looked up from germline, CDR1 is MDHEN and CDR2 is SYDVKM. The CDR3 totals 13 residues. V was pared by 6 bases and J by 5 bases, with 1 base of the junction left unmatched.

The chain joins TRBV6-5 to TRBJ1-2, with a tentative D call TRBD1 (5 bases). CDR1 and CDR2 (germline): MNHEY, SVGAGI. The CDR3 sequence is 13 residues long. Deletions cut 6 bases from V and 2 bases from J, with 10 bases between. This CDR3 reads CASSYGQNYGYTF. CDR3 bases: TGTGCCAGCAGCTACGGACAAAACTATGGCTACACCTTC.

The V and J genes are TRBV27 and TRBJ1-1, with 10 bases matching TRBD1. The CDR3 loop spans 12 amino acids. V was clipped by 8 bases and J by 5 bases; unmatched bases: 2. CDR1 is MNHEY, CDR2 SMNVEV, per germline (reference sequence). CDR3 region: CASGTGVTEAFF. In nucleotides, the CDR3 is TGTGCCAGCGGGACAGGGGTAACTGAAGCTTTCTTT.

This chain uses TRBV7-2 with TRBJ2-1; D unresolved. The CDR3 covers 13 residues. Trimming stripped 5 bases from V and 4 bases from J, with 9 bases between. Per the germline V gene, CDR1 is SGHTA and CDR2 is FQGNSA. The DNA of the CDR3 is TGTGCCAGCAGCCCCGCTAGATACAATGAGCAGTTCTTC. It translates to CASSPARYNEQFF.